Below are 6 T cell receptor beta chains sequenced from a single sample in a study of T cell repertoires in cytomegalovirus infection. TCRdb reanalysed the reads using MiXCR and keeps one entry per CDR3 protein. In the table there are approximately 43,000 distinct CDR3 sequences, 20% to 25% of which are singletons. These receptors have no known antigen. The sequenced material came from PBMCs, sequenced either directly or after in vitro stimulation (not recorded which). The source of these receptors is a human donor in good health (CMV status not recorded). Some clones in this sample may be carry-over from other donors' samples.

This clonotype was recorded a few times. The J gene is TRBJ2-3, the V gene TRBV27; D is uncertain. The CDR3 totals 11 residues. Looked up from germline, CDR1 is MNHEY and CDR2 is SMNVEV (reference sequence). Trimming cost V 2 bases and J 7 bases, with 4 bases left between them. The DNA for the CDR3 is TGTGCCAGCAGTTTAGGGCATACGCAGTATTTT. Protein: CASSLGHTQYF.

There are a few counts of this clonotype. Here the CDR3 reads CASRGDGPIYGYTF. CDR3 sequence (DNA): TGTGCCAGCAGGGGGGACGGCCCGATCTATGGCTACACCTTC. The chain is built from TRBV6-5 and TRBJ1-2; D may be TRBD1 (5 bases). The CDR3 runs to 14 residues. The V gene lost 6 bases and the J gene lost 4 bases, with 15 bases spanning the gap. CDR1 MNHEY and CDR2 SVGAGI come from the germline V gene.

The chain has TRBV6-5 and TRBJ1-5; no clear D gene. CDR1 and CDR2 from the germline V gene are MNHEY and SVGAGI. V shed 4 bases and J shed 7 bases, with 11 bases lying between them. This CDR3 contains 13 residues. In DNA form, the CDR3 reads TGTGCCAGCAGTTCCAGCCGGAAACAGCCCCAGCATTTT. Translating it yields CASSSSRKQPQHF.

The rearrangement joins TRBV5-4 to TRBJ2-5; D uncertain. The CDR3 covers 13 residues. V lost 4 bases and J 5 bases, leaving 12 bases between the germline ends. Germline values: CDR1 SGHNT, CDR2 YYREEE (reference sequence). Here the CDR3 reads CASSPGSRETQYF. The CDR3 DNA reads TGTGCCAGCAGCCCAGGCTCACGGGAGACCCAGTACTTC.

This clonotype has a count of ten or more. J is TRBJ2-1 and V is TRBV4-3, with D tentatively TRBD2 (5 bases). The germline V gene encodes CDR1 LGHNA and CDR2 YSLEER. This CDR3 has 15 residues. Trimming cost V 0 bases and J 3 bases, with 9 bases left between them. This CDR3 is CASSQEVLVYNEQFF. CDR3 coding DNA: TGCGCCAGCAGCCAAGAAGTACTAGTCTACAATGAGCAGTTCTTC.

This clonotype came up a few times. The chain recombines TRBV4-1 with TRBJ2-3; D is ambiguous. V gave up 2 bases and J gave up 5 bases, with 5 bases separating them. CDR1 is MGHRA, CDR2 YSYEKL, per germline. The CDR3 contains 12 residues. CDR3 loop: CASSQPGDTQYF. Here the CDR3 DNA reads TGCGCCAGCAGCCAACCAGGAGATACGCAGTATTTT.